The rows below give T cell receptor beta chains drawn from one sample of a study of blood T cell repertoires in COVID-19. Libraries were prepared by immunoSEQ multiplex PCR; TCRdb keeps only in-frame clonotypes and omits some of them. The profile shows some 150,000 clones, 70% to 90% of them singletons. The sequenced sample consisted of peripheral blood. The receptors derive from a woman aged 55 to 70 with acute or convalescent COVID-19. Both conserved end residues are part of each CDR3. The D gene is left open where the match is weak. Rows give clone size only sometimes, using once, few, many, or a class for an expanded clone.

j_call d_call v_call clone_size cdr3_aa cdr3_nt
TRBJ2-3 TRBD1 TRBV9 NA CASSVVGQGRGTDTQYF TGTGCCAGCAGCGTAGTTGGACAGGGGAGAGGCACAGATACGCAGTATTTT
TRBJ2-2 TRBD1 TRBV30 NA CAWWLREQGATGELFF TGTGCCTGGTGGCTGCGGGAACAGGGGGCGACCGGGGAGCTGTTTTTT
TRBJ1-5 NA TRBV6-5 NA CASSSANGVAAQHF TGTGCCAGCAGTTCCGCAAACGGGGTGGCGGCCCAGCATTTT
TRBJ2-7 TRBD1 TRBV9 NA CASSVDGGSAGTGLIDEQYF TGTGCCAGCAGCGTAGACGGAGGCTCGGCTGGGACAGGGCTGATCGACGAGCAGTACTTC
TRBJ1-2 NA TRBV7-9 NA CASSLVDTTYGYTF TGTGCCAGCAGCTTAGTCGACACAACCTATGGCTACACCTTC
TRBJ2-2 TRBD1 TRBV2 NA CATRRDRNTGELFF TGTGCCACGAGACGGGACAGAAACACCGGGGAGCTGTTTTTT
TRBJ1-5 TRBD1 TRBV4-1 NA CASSPPGGNQPQHF TGCGCCAGCAGTCCCCCAGGGGGAAATCAGCCCCAGCATTTT
TRBJ2-7 NA TRBV5-5 NA CASSPIPAGAVATYEQYF TGTGCCAGCAGCCCTATACCGGCGGGCGCGGTCGCCACCTACGAGCAGTACTTC
TRBJ2-1 NA TRBV7-9 NA CASSLLGDEQFF TGTGCCAGCAGCTTACTCGGGGATGAGCAGTTCTTC
TRBJ1-5 NA TRBV28 NA CASIGFNRVGDQPQHF TGTGCCAGCATAGGTTTTAACAGGGTCGGCGATCAGCCCCAGCATTTT
TRBJ2-7 NA TRBV7-2 NA CASSPSSIRSSYEQYF TGTGCCAGCAGCCCCTCAAGTATCAGAAGCTCCTACGAGCAGTACTTC
TRBJ1-5 TRBD1 TRBV19 NA CASMKEQGVYSNQPQHF TGTGCCAGTATGAAAGAACAGGGGGTATATAGCAATCAGCCCCAGCATTTT
TRBJ1-2 TRBD1 TRBV19 once CASLKRQGNYGYTF TGTGCCAGTCTAAAACGACAGGGAAACTATGGCTACACCTTC